This entry features one T cell receptor (beta chain) sequence. CDR1 and CDR2 (germline): MGHRA, YSYEKL. V gave up 1 base and J gave up 5 bases, with 14 bases separating them. CDR3 length equals 15 residues. Those enrolled, adults aged roughly 18 to 90 years, came from 25 or so US areas. This sample is part of a study of blood T cell repertoires in COVID-19. The table came from immunoSEQ multiplex PCR; TCRdb's copy has only in-frame clones and leaves some out. Of tens of thousands of clones in the sample, roughly 89% were seen once. The chain couples TRBV4-1 to TRBJ1-1; D is undetermined. This sequence originates from a woman aged 50 to 60 with acute COVID-19. The specimen was PBMCs or T cells enriched from blood (not recorded which). The CDR3 DNA follows: TGCGCCAGCAGCCAAGGGCAGGAAGCCAGGACTGAAGCTTTCTTT. Protein product: CASSQGQEARTEAFF.